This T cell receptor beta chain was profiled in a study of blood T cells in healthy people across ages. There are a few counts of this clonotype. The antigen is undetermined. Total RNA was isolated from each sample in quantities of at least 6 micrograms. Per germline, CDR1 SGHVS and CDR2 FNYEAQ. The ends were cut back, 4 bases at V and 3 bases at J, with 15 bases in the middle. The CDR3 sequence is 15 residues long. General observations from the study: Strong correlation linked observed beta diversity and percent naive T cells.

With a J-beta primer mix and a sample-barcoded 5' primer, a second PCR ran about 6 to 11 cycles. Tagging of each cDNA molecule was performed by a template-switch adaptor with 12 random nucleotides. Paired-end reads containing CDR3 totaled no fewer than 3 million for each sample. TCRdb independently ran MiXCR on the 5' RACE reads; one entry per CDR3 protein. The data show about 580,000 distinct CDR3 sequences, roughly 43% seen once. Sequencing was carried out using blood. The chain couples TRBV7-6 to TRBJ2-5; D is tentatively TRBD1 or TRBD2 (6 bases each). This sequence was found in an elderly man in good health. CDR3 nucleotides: TGTGCCAGCAGCTCCCCGAGGGGGGCGAAAGAGACCCAGTACTTC. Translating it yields CASSSPRGAKETQYF.